Listed below are T cell receptor beta chains from one sample, sequenced in a study of response to subunit inactivated influenza vaccine. MiXCR, run by TCRdb on the RT-PCR reads, gives a single entry per CDR3 protein. The sample has roughly 650,000 distinct CDR3 sequences, less than 20% seen once. The source material was PBMCs from blood, sampled approximately 13 days after vaccination. The receptors originated from a man over 45 who received an inactivated influenza vaccine. CDR3s include the opening cysteine and the closing phenylalanine or tryptophan. Each record gives: CDR3 protein, J gene, V gene, clone size, CDR3 length. Rows give clone size only sometimes, using once, few, many, or a class for an expanded clone.

cdr3_aa: CASSLTVNYGYTF; j_call: TRBJ1-2; v_call: TRBV7-2; clone_size: many; cdr3_length: 13
cdr3_aa: CSASQGANYEQYF; j_call: TRBJ2-7; v_call: TRBV20-1; clone_size: NA; cdr3_length: 13
cdr3_aa: CASRRQAGQIYNEQFF; j_call: TRBJ2-1; v_call: TRBV7-6; clone_size: few; cdr3_length: 16
cdr3_aa: CASSPPRKLAYNEQFF; j_call: TRBJ2-1; v_call: TRBV7-9; clone_size: few; cdr3_length: 16
cdr3_aa: CATSDKSGQDINEQFF; j_call: TRBJ2-1; v_call: TRBV24-1; clone_size: NA; cdr3_length: 16
cdr3_aa: CSARQSQGVNQPQHF; j_call: TRBJ1-5; v_call: TRBV20-1; clone_size: NA; cdr3_length: 15
cdr3_aa: CASSLGDRGNEQFF; j_call: TRBJ2-1; v_call: TRBV12-3/TRBV12-4; clone_size: few; cdr3_length: 14
cdr3_aa: CASSLDRGDIYEQFF; j_call: TRBJ2-1; v_call: TRBV11-3; clone_size: NA; cdr3_length: 15
cdr3_aa: CASSRVNDHEQYF; j_call: TRBJ2-7; v_call: TRBV3-1; clone_size: few; cdr3_length: 13
cdr3_aa: CSVEEGLRGRGGYEQYF; j_call: TRBJ2-7; v_call: TRBV29-1; clone_size: NA; cdr3_length: 17
cdr3_aa: CSGVRGYEQYF; j_call: TRBJ2-7; v_call: TRBV20-1; clone_size: NA; cdr3_length: 11
cdr3_aa: CASSLVSNVLTF; j_call: TRBJ2-6; v_call: TRBV7-2; clone_size: few; cdr3_length: 12
cdr3_aa: CASSFVLGDEQFF; j_call: TRBJ2-1; v_call: TRBV27; clone_size: NA; cdr3_length: 13
cdr3_aa: CASSPMGRTGELFF; j_call: TRBJ2-2; v_call: TRBV18; clone_size: NA; cdr3_length: 14
cdr3_aa: CASTPSGMVTQYF; j_call: TRBJ2-5; v_call: TRBV5-1; clone_size: few; cdr3_length: 13
cdr3_aa: CASSAAPYGYTF; j_call: TRBJ1-2; v_call: TRBV6-2/TRBV6-3; clone_size: NA; cdr3_length: 12
cdr3_aa: CASGSGGLETYEQYF; j_call: TRBJ2-7; v_call: TRBV5-4; clone_size: NA; cdr3_length: 15
cdr3_aa: CAISTGQGNEKLFF; j_call: TRBJ1-4; v_call: TRBV10-3; clone_size: few; cdr3_length: 14
cdr3_aa: CASRSGREPTDTQYF; j_call: TRBJ2-3; v_call: TRBV2; clone_size: NA; cdr3_length: 15
cdr3_aa: CASSFPGQGDEQYF; j_call: TRBJ2-7; v_call: TRBV6-2/TRBV6-3; clone_size: NA; cdr3_length: 14
cdr3_aa: CASSFGQRAFF; j_call: TRBJ1-1; v_call: TRBV12-3/TRBV12-4; clone_size: NA; cdr3_length: 11
cdr3_aa: CASSSIYEQYF; j_call: TRBJ2-7; v_call: TRBV11-2; clone_size: many; cdr3_length: 11
cdr3_aa: CASSNRQTGANVLTF; j_call: TRBJ2-6; v_call: TRBV2; clone_size: NA; cdr3_length: 15
cdr3_aa: CSVPGQGVTGELFF; j_call: TRBJ2-2; v_call: TRBV29-1; clone_size: NA; cdr3_length: 14
cdr3_aa: CSARDLRHQITGELFF; j_call: TRBJ2-2; v_call: TRBV20-1; clone_size: NA; cdr3_length: 16
cdr3_aa: CSVVTIAMETQYF; j_call: TRBJ2-5; v_call: TRBV29-1; clone_size: few; cdr3_length: 13
cdr3_aa: CASSQGDRGRTGELFF; j_call: TRBJ2-2; v_call: TRBV4-3; clone_size: few; cdr3_length: 16
cdr3_aa: CASRTGPRSSRLFF; j_call: TRBJ1-4; v_call: TRBV19; clone_size: few; cdr3_length: 14
cdr3_aa: CSVDSESGYTF; j_call: TRBJ1-2; v_call: TRBV29-1; clone_size: NA; cdr3_length: 11
cdr3_aa: CASSLGRLSDTQYF; j_call: TRBJ2-3; v_call: TRBV5-1; clone_size: few; cdr3_length: 14
cdr3_aa: CASSRQTTNTGELFF; j_call: TRBJ2-2; v_call: TRBV6-1; clone_size: few; cdr3_length: 15
cdr3_aa: CASSPPRTPYEQYF; j_call: TRBJ2-7; v_call: TRBV18; clone_size: NA; cdr3_length: 14
cdr3_aa: CASTTAKRNTGELFF; j_call: TRBJ2-2; v_call: TRBV2; clone_size: NA; cdr3_length: 15
cdr3_aa: CASSWDPSNQPQHF; j_call: TRBJ1-5; v_call: TRBV6-2/TRBV6-3; clone_size: NA; cdr3_length: 14
cdr3_aa: CASSPERGAKNIQYF; j_call: TRBJ2-4; v_call: TRBV7-9; clone_size: NA; cdr3_length: 15
cdr3_aa: CATSRGDNPYNEQFF; j_call: TRBJ2-1; v_call: TRBV15; clone_size: many; cdr3_length: 15
cdr3_aa: CGSSLERGDTEAFF; j_call: TRBJ1-1; v_call: TRBV5-1; clone_size: NA; cdr3_length: 14
cdr3_aa: CASTRLADITGELFF; j_call: TRBJ2-2; v_call: TRBV28; clone_size: many; cdr3_length: 15
cdr3_aa: CASSQSTIRDAETQYF; j_call: TRBJ2-5; v_call: TRBV4-2; clone_size: few; cdr3_length: 16
cdr3_aa: CASSLGVEETQYF; j_call: TRBJ2-5; v_call: TRBV11-3; clone_size: few; cdr3_length: 13
cdr3_aa: CASSLGTSGALKDTQYF; j_call: TRBJ2-3; v_call: TRBV5-4; clone_size: NA; cdr3_length: 17
cdr3_aa: CSATPGARGISYEQYF; j_call: TRBJ2-7; v_call: TRBV20-1; clone_size: NA; cdr3_length: 16
cdr3_aa: CATSDSGTRDYNEQFF; j_call: TRBJ2-1; v_call: TRBV24-1; clone_size: few; cdr3_length: 16
cdr3_aa: CASRKGLAGAGSYNEQFF; j_call: TRBJ2-1; v_call: TRBV6-2/TRBV6-3; clone_size: NA; cdr3_length: 18
cdr3_aa: CASSFQTGPYEQYF; j_call: TRBJ2-7; v_call: TRBV28; clone_size: NA; cdr3_length: 14
cdr3_aa: CASSLLGPAEAFF; j_call: TRBJ1-1; v_call: TRBV5-5; clone_size: NA; cdr3_length: 13
cdr3_aa: CASSSPQGYEQYF; j_call: TRBJ2-7; v_call: TRBV28; clone_size: few; cdr3_length: 13
cdr3_aa: CASKRSGIGNQPQHF; j_call: TRBJ1-5; v_call: TRBV2; clone_size: NA; cdr3_length: 15
cdr3_aa: CASSFWVGEAKNIQYF; j_call: TRBJ2-4; v_call: TRBV12-3/TRBV12-4; clone_size: NA; cdr3_length: 16
cdr3_aa: CASRGTGKETQYF; j_call: TRBJ2-5; v_call: TRBV28; clone_size: few; cdr3_length: 13